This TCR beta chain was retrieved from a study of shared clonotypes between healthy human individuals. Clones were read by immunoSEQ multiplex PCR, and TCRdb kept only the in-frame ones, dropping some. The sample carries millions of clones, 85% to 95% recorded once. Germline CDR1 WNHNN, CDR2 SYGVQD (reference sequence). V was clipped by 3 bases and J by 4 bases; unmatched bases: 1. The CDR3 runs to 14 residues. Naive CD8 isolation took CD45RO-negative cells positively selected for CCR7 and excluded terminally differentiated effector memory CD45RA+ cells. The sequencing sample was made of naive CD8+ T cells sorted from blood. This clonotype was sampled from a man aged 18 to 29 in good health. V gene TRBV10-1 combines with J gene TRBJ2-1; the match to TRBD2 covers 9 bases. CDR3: CASSDSGSYNEQFF. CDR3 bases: TGCGCCAGCAGTGATAGCGGGAGTTACAATGAGCAGTTCTTC.